A selection of T cell receptor beta chains follows, all from one sample in a study of T cells in tumors after PD-1 blockade. The protocol was immunoSEQ multiplex PCR, while the TCRdb copy is restricted to in-frame clones and leaves out a portion. The sample lists approximately 1,600 clones, about 70% seen once, with around 35% in the top ten. Sample: tumor tissue, taken before anti-PD-1 treatment. All receptors derive from a human donor with cutaneous squamous cell carcinoma. CDR3s include the opening cysteine and the closing phenylalanine or tryptophan. A D gene is named only where the DNA matches it firmly. Clone size appears in some rows only: once, few, many, or a class for an expanded clone.

abundance	v_gene	j_gene	d_gene	CDR3aa	CDR3nt
large	TRBV7-9	TRBJ1-2	-	CASSLGEMRGYTF	TGTGCCAGCAGCTTAGGGGAGATGAGGGGCTACACCTTC
once	TRBV29-1	TRBJ2-5	TRBD2	CSGLAGGGETQYF	TGCAGCGGACTAGCGGGGGGCGGGGAGACCCAGTACTTC
-	TRBV15	TRBJ2-3	TRBD2	CATSNQRGSTDTQYF	TGTGCCACCAGCAACCAGCGGGGTAGCACAGATACGCAGTATTTT
-	TRBV6-5	TRBJ1-4	-	CASGNRVGLFF	TGTGCCAGCGGCAACAGGGTCGGACTGTTTTTT
-	TRBV7-9	TRBJ2-7	-	CASGAAYEQYF	TGTGCCAGTGGGGCTGCCTACGAGCAGTACTTC
-	TRBV27	TRBJ1-6	-	CASSFGGRNSPLHF	TGTGCCAGCAGTTTTGGGGGGCGGAATTCACCCCTCCACTTT
-	TRBV5-1	TRBJ1-3	TRBD1	CASSLGQGGNTIYF	TGCGCCAGCAGCTTGGGACAGGGGGGAAACACCATATATTTT
-	TRBV5-4	TRBJ1-2	TRBD1	CASSFVDRGKLWVNYGYTF	TGTGCCAGCAGCTTTGTGGACAGGGGAAAATTATGGGTTAACTATGGCTACACCTTC
few	TRBV5-1	TRBJ1-6	-	CASSSPDRGNNSPLHF	TGCGCCAGCAGCTCCCCGGACAGAGGGAATAATTCACCCCTCCACTTT
-	TRBV28	TRBJ1-2	TRBD1	CASSSFGQEGKDTF	TGTGCCAGCAGCTCTTTTGGACAGGAGGGGAAGGACACCTTC
-	TRBV28	TRBJ1-2	-	CASSLYQGGGYTF	TGTGCCAGCAGTTTATACCAGGGTGGTGGCTACACCTTC
-	TRBV9	TRBJ2-5	-	CASSVGPDGTQYF	TGTGCCAGCAGCGTAGGTCCGGACGGGACCCAGTACTTC
few	TRBV7-8	TRBJ1-2	TRBD1	CASSLGNRGRAYGYTF	TGTGCCAGCAGCTTAGGGAACAGGGGAAGAGCCTATGGCTACACCTTC
-	TRBV7-9	TRBJ1-1	TRBD1	CASSFTGTGGTEAFF	TGTGCCAGCAGCTTCACCGGGACAGGGGGCACTGAAGCTTTCTTT
few	TRBV7-9	TRBJ2-7	-	CASSPAGSYEQYF	TGTGCCAGCAGCCCCGCAGGGTCCTACGAGCAGTACTTC
-	TRBV30	TRBJ1-1	-	CAWSGKGKRSFF	TGTGCCTGGAGTGGCAAGGGGAAGAGAAGCTTCTTT
-	TRBV5-1	TRBJ2-2	-	CASSLFAGLNTGELFF	TGCGCCAGCAGCTTGTTCGCGGGACTTAACACCGGGGAGCTGTTTTTT
-	TRBV29-1	TRBJ2-3	-	CSVDTDTQYF	TGCAGCGTTGACACGGATACGCAGTATTTT
large	TRBV30	TRBJ2-5	-	CAWETGWGAEETQYF	TGTGCCTGGGAAACAGGGTGGGGGGCAGAAGAGACCCAGTACTTC
once	TRBV9	TRBJ2-1	-	CASSVVGVSYNEQFF	TGTGCCAGCAGCGTAGTGGGGGTCTCCTACAATGAGCAGTTCTTC
-	TRBV5-4	TRBJ1-4	-	CASSHGGLGEKLFF	TGTGCCAGCAGCCACGGGGGATTAGGAGAAAAACTGTTTTTT
-	TRBV29-1	TRBJ1-1	-	CSATVTEAFF	TGCAGCGCCACCGTCACTGAAGCTTTCTTT
-	TRBV2	TRBJ2-1	-	CASEGDEQFF	TGTGCCAGCGAGGGGGATGAGCAGTTCTTC
-	TRBV27	TRBJ1-1	-	CASSWGQNTEAFF	TGTGCCAGCAGTTGGGGACAGAACACTGAAGCTTTCTTT
-	TRBV9	TRBJ1-4	TRBD1	CASSVANRGSEKLFF	TGTGCCAGCAGCGTAGCGAACAGGGGGAGTGAAAAACTGTTTTTT
large	TRBV5-1	TRBJ2-6	-	CASSLAQGAGANVLTF	TGCGCCAGCAGCTTGGCCCAGGGTGCTGGGGCCAACGTCCTGACTTTC
-	TRBV28	TRBJ1-4	-	CAAIGGGQNEKLFF	TGTGCCGCAATCGGGGGGGGGCAAAATGAAAAACTGTTTTTT
-	TRBV3-1/TRBV3-2	TRBJ1-5	-	CASSQTGNSNQPQHF	TGTGCCAGCAGCCAAACAGGGAATAGCAATCAGCCCCAGCATTTT
-	TRBV4-1	TRBJ2-5	-	CASSQGGKETQYF	TGCGCCAGCAGCCAAGGGGGGAAAGAGACCCAGTACTTC
-	TRBV25-1	TRBJ1-1	-	CASSEYSGSFETEAFF	TGTGCCAGCAGTGAATATTCGGGCAGTTTTGAGACTGAAGCTTTCTTT
large	TRBV9	TRBJ2-2	TRBD1	CASSEGQLSNTGELFF	TGTGCCAGCAGCGAGGGACAGTTATCGAACACCGGGGAGCTGTTTTTT
once	TRBV2	TRBJ1-6	-	CASTLYNSPLHF	TGTGCCAGCACTCTCTATAATTCACCCCTCCACTTT
-	TRBV30	TRBJ2-1	-	CAWSNYNEQFF	TGTGCCTGGAGTAATTACAATGAGCAGTTCTTC
-	TRBV5-1	TRBJ1-2	-	CASSLEQVRYGYTF	TGCGCCAGCAGCCTGGAACAGGTCCGCTATGGCTACACCTTC
-	TRBV10-3	TRBJ2-5	TRBD1	CAISPGQEETQYF	TGTGCCATCAGCCCCGGACAGGAAGAGACCCAGTACTTC
-	TRBV12-3/TRBV12-4	TRBJ2-5	-	CASRAEGGQYF	TGTGCCAGCAGGGCCGAAGGGGGCCAGTACTTC
few	TRBV10-3	TRBJ2-7	-	CAISDSRTAAYEQYF	TGTGCCATCAGTGATTCTAGGACAGCAGCCTACGAGCAGTACTTC
-	TRBV27	TRBJ1-4	-	CASSTTTGSNEKLFF	TGTGCCAGCAGCACCACTACAGGGTCTAATGAAAAACTGTTTTTT
few	TRBV5-4	TRBJ1-1	TRBD1	CASSRQGWAEAFF	TGTGCCAGCAGCCGACAGGGGTGGGCTGAAGCTTTCTTT
-	TRBV7-9	TRBJ1-4	-	CASSTGHINEKLFF	TGTGCCAGCAGCACTGGACACATTAATGAAAAACTGTTTTTT
-	TRBV5-4	TRBJ2-5	-	CASSIPTEETQYF	TGTGCCAGCAGCATCCCGACAGAAGAGACCCAGTACTTC
-	TRBV5-5	TRBJ2-1	TRBD2	CASSFSGGPWEQFF	TGTGCCAGCAGCTTTAGCGGGGGGCCATGGGAGCAGTTCTTC
once	TRBV7-9	TRBJ1-6	-	CASSLASSPLHF	TGTGCCAGCAGCTTAGCCAGTTCACCCCTCCACTTT
-	TRBV6-6	TRBJ2-3	-	CASSYGGAYTDTQYF	TGTGCCAGCAGTTATGGGGGGGCCTACACAGATACGCAGTATTTT
large	TRBV19	TRBJ1-5	-	CASSAGLNQPQHF	TGTGCCAGTAGTGCGGGACTCAATCAGCCCCAGCATTTT
-	TRBV27	TRBJ2-1	-	CASSSQGNEQFF	TGTGCCAGCAGTTCCCAGGGTAATGAGCAGTTCTTC
-	TRBV30	TRBJ1-4	-	CAWIPDATNEKLFF	TGTGCCTGGATCCCAGATGCAACTAATGAAAAACTGTTTTTT
-	TRBV3-1/TRBV3-2	TRBJ1-3	-	CASSQLTANTIYF	TGTGCCAGCAGCCAGTTGACAGCGAACACCATATATTTT
few	TRBV6-5	TRBJ2-2	TRBD2	CASGSAGDSGELFF	TGTGCCAGCGGGAGCGCGGGGGACTCCGGGGAGCTGTTTTTT
-	TRBV19	TRBJ1-1	-	CASSKNMNTEAFF	TGTGCCAGTAGTAAAAACATGAACACTGAAGCTTTCTTT
few	TRBV5-1	TRBJ2-5	TRBD1	CASSSTSLGQSSQETQYF	TGCGCCAGCAGCTCCACTTCCTTGGGACAGAGCAGTCAAGAGACCCAGTACTTC
-	TRBV7-9	TRBJ1-6	-	CASSSLELGNSPLHF	TGTGCCAGCAGCTCCCTAGAGTTAGGAAATTCACCCCTCCACTTT
-	TRBV7-2	TRBJ2-3	-	CASSLGRGTAGTDTQYF	TGTGCCAGCAGCTTAGGACGCGGGACTGCCGGCACAGATACGCAGTATTTT
few	TRBV6-1	TRBJ1-2	-	CASSEALLGYTF	TGTGCCAGCAGTGAAGCGCTTCTTGGCTACACCTTC